These T cell receptor beta chains were read from a single sample in a study. TCRdb re-called the 5' RACE reads with MiXCR, one entry per CDR3 protein. Of 9,500 to 15,000 distinct CDR3 sequences detected, roughly 50% appear once; the ten largest clones hold 9.5% to 15%. Sequenced sample: tumor-infiltrating Tregs sorted from the breast tumor. These receptors originate from a female donor with breast cancer. Both conserved end residues are part of each CDR3. A D gene is named only where the DNA matches it firmly. Clone size is shown for a subset of rows, as once, few, many or a class of expanded clone.

d_call: .
clone_size: few
j_call: TRBJ2-5
v_call: TRBV5-1
cdr3_aa: CASSLDTYRGTQYF
cdr3_nt: TGCGCCAGCAGCTTGGATACTTATCGGGGGACCCAGTACTTC

d_call: TRBD2
clone_size: .
j_call: TRBJ2-1
v_call: TRBV7-3
cdr3_aa: CASSPTSGRGMNNEQFF
cdr3_nt: TGTGCCAGCAGCCCTACTAGCGGGAGGGGTATGAACAATGAGCAGTTCTTC

d_call: TRBD1
clone_size: .
j_call: TRBJ1-5
v_call: TRBV6-2/TRBV6-3
cdr3_aa: CASSSVDRGSGYQPQHF
cdr3_nt: TGTGCCAGCAGTTCCGTTGACAGGGGCTCGGGTTATCAGCCCCAGCATTTT

d_call: .
clone_size: few
j_call: TRBJ2-5
v_call: TRBV20-1
cdr3_aa: CSARLLETQYF
cdr3_nt: TGCAGTGCTAGACTTCTAGAGACCCAGTACTTC

d_call: .
clone_size: .
j_call: TRBJ2-7
v_call: TRBV6-1
cdr3_aa: CASSVQGFGVYEQYF
cdr3_nt: TGTGCCAGCAGTGTCCAGGGGTTCGGAGTCTACGAGCAGTACTTC

d_call: .
clone_size: few
j_call: TRBJ2-1
v_call: TRBV29-1
cdr3_aa: CSVRPGTKTREQFF
cdr3_nt: TGCAGCGTCAGGCCCGGGACAAAAACACGGGAGCAGTTCTTC

d_call: TRBD2
clone_size: .
j_call: TRBJ2-7
v_call: TRBV20-1
cdr3_aa: CSARGGRGVLDEQYF
cdr3_nt: TGCAGTGCTAGAGGCGGGAGAGGGGTCTTGGACGAGCAGTACTTC

d_call: TRBD2
clone_size: few
j_call: TRBJ2-1
v_call: TRBV20-1
cdr3_aa: CSVRSLAGVYEQFF
cdr3_nt: TGCAGTGTCCGGAGTCTGGCGGGAGTATACGAGCAGTTCTTC

d_call: TRBD2
clone_size: .
j_call: TRBJ2-3
v_call: TRBV7-2
cdr3_aa: CASSETSGRTDTQYF
cdr3_nt: TGTGCCAGCAGCGAGACTAGCGGGAGAACAGATACGCAGTATTTT

d_call: TRBD1
clone_size: few
j_call: TRBJ2-5
v_call: TRBV7-2
cdr3_aa: CASSLGGRGQETQYF
cdr3_nt: TGTGCCAGCAGCTTGGGCGGCAGGGGGCAAGAGACCCAGTACTTC

d_call: .
clone_size: .
j_call: TRBJ1-2
v_call: TRBV15
cdr3_aa: CATSRERGWNYGYTF
cdr3_nt: TGTGCCACCAGCAGAGAGCGGGGGTGGAACTATGGCTACACCTTC

d_call: .
clone_size: .
j_call: TRBJ2-1
v_call: TRBV2
cdr3_aa: CARLNEQFF
cdr3_nt: TGTGCCAGGTTGAATGAGCAGTTCTTC

d_call: TRBD2
clone_size: .
j_call: TRBJ2-3
v_call: TRBV20-1
cdr3_aa: CSAVGLAGAPSTDTQYF
cdr3_nt: TGCAGTGCTGTCGGCCTAGCGGGGGCCCCTAGCACAGATACGCAGTATTTT

d_call: .
clone_size: .
j_call: TRBJ1-1
v_call: TRBV20-1
cdr3_aa: CSARESDRGTNTEAFF
cdr3_nt: TGCAGTGCTAGAGAAAGTGATAGAGGGACCAACACTGAAGCTTTCTTT

d_call: TRBD1
clone_size: few
j_call: TRBJ2-3
v_call: TRBV15
cdr3_aa: CATSRDRTGGSDTQYF
cdr3_nt: TGTGCCACCAGCAGAGATCGGACAGGGGGCTCAGATACGCAGTATTTT

d_call: .
clone_size: .
j_call: TRBJ1-1
v_call: TRBV6-5
cdr3_aa: CASRDTDLAYF
cdr3_nt: TGTGCCAGCCGGGACACGGATTTGGCCTACTTT

d_call: .
clone_size: once
j_call: TRBJ2-7
v_call: TRBV5-6
cdr3_aa: CASSLLNRGGPSYEQYF
cdr3_nt: TGTGCCAGCAGCTTGCTAAACCGTGGGGGGCCATCCTACGAGCAGTACTTC

d_call: .
clone_size: .
j_call: TRBJ2-7
v_call: TRBV5-1
cdr3_aa: CASSYPPGDASYEQYF
cdr3_nt: TGCGCCAGCAGCTACCCCCCAGGGGACGCGTCCTACGAGCAGTACTTC

d_call: .
clone_size: .
j_call: TRBJ2-1
v_call: TRBV6-5
cdr3_aa: CASSRKGDEQFF
cdr3_nt: TGTGCCAGCAGTCGGAAGGGGGATGAGCAGTTCTTC

d_call: TRBD2
clone_size: .
j_call: TRBJ2-1
v_call: TRBV30
cdr3_aa: CAWSGLAGGGTYNEQFF
cdr3_nt: TGTGCCTGGAGTGGACTAGCGGGAGGGGGCACCTACAATGAGCAGTTCTTC

d_call: TRBD2
clone_size: .
j_call: TRBJ2-1
v_call: TRBV5-1
cdr3_aa: CASSLGLAGEGFF
cdr3_nt: TGCGCCAGCAGCTTGGGACTAGCGGGAGAGGGGTTCTTC

d_call: TRBD1
clone_size: .
j_call: TRBJ2-2
v_call: TRBV7-2
cdr3_aa: CASSPRTGVGSTYGELFF
cdr3_nt: TGTGCCAGCAGCCCCAGGACAGGGGTTGGTTCGACGTACGGGGAGCTGTTTTTT

d_call: .
clone_size: .
j_call: TRBJ1-5
v_call: TRBV20-1
cdr3_aa: CSARRAGDQPQHF
cdr3_nt: TGCAGTGCTAGAAGGGCGGGGGATCAGCCCCAGCATTTT

d_call: TRBD2
clone_size: .
j_call: TRBJ2-3
v_call: TRBV12-3/TRBV12-4
cdr3_aa: CASSSWTSGLTDTQYF
cdr3_nt: TGTGCCAGCAGTTCCTGGACTAGCGGATTAACAGATACGCAGTATTTT

d_call: .
clone_size: .
j_call: TRBJ2-7
v_call: TRBV6-5
cdr3_aa: CASSTGLSYEQYF
cdr3_nt: TGTGCCAGCAGCACGGGACTTTCCTACGAGCAGTACTTC

d_call: TRBD2
clone_size: few
j_call: TRBJ2-7
v_call: TRBV5-4
cdr3_aa: CASSGGLAESYEQYF
cdr3_nt: TGTGCCAGCAGCGGGGGACTAGCGGAATCCTACGAGCAGTACTTC